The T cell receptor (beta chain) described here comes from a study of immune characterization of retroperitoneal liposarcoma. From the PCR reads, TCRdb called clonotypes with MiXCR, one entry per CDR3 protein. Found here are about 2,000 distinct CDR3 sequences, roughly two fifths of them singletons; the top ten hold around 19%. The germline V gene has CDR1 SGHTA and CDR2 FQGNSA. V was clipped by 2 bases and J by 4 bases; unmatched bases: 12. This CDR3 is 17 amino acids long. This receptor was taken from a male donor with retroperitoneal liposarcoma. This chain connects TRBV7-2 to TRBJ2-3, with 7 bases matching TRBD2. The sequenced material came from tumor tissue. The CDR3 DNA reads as TGTGCCAGCAGCTTATGGGCTAGCGGAGCGGGCCCAGATACGCAGTATTTT. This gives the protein CASSLWASGAGPDTQYF.